The entry below describes one T cell receptor (beta chain). This CDR3 comprises 16 residues. Germline values: CDR1 SEHNR, CDR2 FQNEAQ (reference sequence). V was cut by 5 bases and J by 1 base, with 15 bases left in between. The PCR used 60 Vbeta and 13 Jbeta primers. Generated by immunoSEQ multiplex PCR, the TCRdb table keeps only in-frame clones and is missing some. The profile covers 150,000 to 200,000 clones, with nearly 80% appearing a single time and around 3.1% taken by the ten largest. The data are from a study of cytomegalovirus exposure and HLA in healthy donors. Sequencing was carried out using PBMCs. V usage is TRBV7-9 and J usage is TRBJ1-3, with D possibly TRBD1 on 6 matching bases. This TCR derives from a woman aged 35 to 49 in good health and CMV-seronegative. The CDR3 region is CASSLGTPASGNTIYF. For the CDR3, the DNA is TGTGCCAGCAGCCTAGGGACACCCGCATCTGGAAACACCATATATTTT.